The present TCR beta chain was sequenced within a study of blood T cell repertoires in COVID-19. Germline V CDR1 and CDR2: SGHTA, FQGNSA. The CDR3 totals 13 residues. V lost 6 bases and J 3 bases, leaving 11 bases between the germline ends. Libraries were prepared by immunoSEQ multiplex PCR; TCRdb keeps only in-frame clonotypes and omits some of them. Found here are about 140,000 clones, 70% to 80% of them singletons; the top ten hold around 9.5%. The rearrangement joins TRBV7-2 to TRBJ1-1, with D unclear. Specimen: peripheral blood. This TCR was sampled from a woman aged 50 to 60 with active or convalescent COVID-19. CDR3 DNA: TGTGCCAGCAGGGAAGGAGGGTACACTGAAGCTTTCTTT. It translates to CASREGGYTEAFF.